This TCR beta chain is from a study of cytomegalovirus exposure and HLA in healthy donors. Across the whole study: Most genotyped donors, around 86% of 398, had Caucasian-associated genetic ancestry. Study results and limitations: Sequencing likely produced, as an artifact, a cluster of highly shared sequence variants. One variant, a missense change in DCLRE1C, was linked in a later analysis to TCR beta V- and J-gene trimming. In vitro, three CMV-associated chains proved specific for CMV antigens.

PCR involved 60 Vbeta and 13 Jbeta primers. Only in-frame clones appear in the TCRdb table, and some are missing; sequencing was by immunoSEQ multiplex PCR. The table includes about 140,000 clones, about 74% detected once. To note about this clone: No antigen is known for it.

Germline loops: CDR1 MRHNA, CDR2 SNTAGT. This CDR3 is 15 amino acids long. V was clipped by 10 bases and J by 1 base; unmatched bases: 11. The chain joins TRBV6-4 to TRBJ2-7; 9 positions agree with TRBD1. Material for sequencing was PBMCs. This TCR came from a male donor in good health and CMV-seronegative. CDR3 region: CATLVPGQGSYEQYF. CDR3 bases: TGTGCCACCCTCGTCCCGGGACAGGGTTCCTACGAGCAGTACTTC.